One and the same sample provided the 15 T cell receptor beta chains below, sequenced in a study of blood T cells in healthy people across ages. Primers used in a second PCR of roughly 7 to 11 cycles were a sample-barcoded 5' primer and a J-beta primer mix. Via MiXCR, TCRdb re-called the 5' RACE reads, giving one row per CDR3 protein. The sample has about 1,500,000 distinct CDR3 sequences; roughly 27% are singletons. The sequenced sample consisted of blood. The receptors stem from a young woman in good health.

The chain recombines TRBV6-6 with TRBJ1-4; D ambiguous. CDR3 length: 12 amino acids. Germline CDR1 reads MNHNY; CDR2 reads SVGAGI (reference sequence). V was pared by 7 bases and J by 9 bases, with 12 bases between. The CDR3 loop reads CASMGTEQKLFF. CDR3 bases: TGTGCCAGCATGGGTACGGAGCAAAAACTGTTTTTT.

This sequence joins TRBV20-1 and TRBJ2-7, with 8 bases aligning to TRBD1. CDR1 is DFQATT, CDR2 SNEGSKA, per germline (reference sequence). The CDR3 covers 14 residues. Trimming at V came to 5 bases and at J to 3 bases, leaving 9 bases not matched to a gene. The CDR3 region has the DNA TGCAGTGCTGCCGGACAGGGAGGCTTCTACGAGCAGTACTTC. Encoded protein: CSAAGQGGFYEQYF.

V gene TRBV27 combines with J gene TRBJ2-7; tentatively, D is TRBD1 or TRBD2 (5 bases each). V dropped 5 bases and J dropped 2 bases, with 13 bases sitting between them. CDR1 MNHEY and CDR2 SMNVEV come from the germline V gene (reference sequence). The CDR3 consists of 14 residues. The CDR3 coding sequence is TGTGCCAGCAGTGATACTAGAGGGGCCTACGAGCAGTACTTC. The encoded protein is CASSDTRGAYEQYF.

This clonotype was seen ten or more times. The V gene is TRBV7-2, the J gene TRBJ2-1, with a weak D call TRBD2 (6 bases). The CDR3 totals 17 residues. V was shortened by 4 bases and J by 3 bases, with 19 bases between the two germline ends. CDR1 is SGHTA and CDR2 is FQGNSA in the germline V gene. The CDR3 coding sequence is TGTGCCAGCAGCTCGGACCGCGGGGTGAGCGGCTACAATGAGCAGTTCTTC. As protein: CASSSDRGVSGYNEQFF. The full variable domain, completed using reference TRBV7-2 and TRBJ2-1, is GAGVSQSPSNKVTEKGKDVELRCDPISGHTALYWYRQSLGQGLEFLIYFQGNSAPDKSGLPSDRFSAERTGGSVSTLTIQRTQQEDSAVYLCASSSDRGVSGYNEQFFGPGTRLTVL.

The V and J genes are TRBV20-1 and TRBJ2-5; 10 bases agree with TRBD2. The J call may be mistaken, given a closer DNA end match to TRBJ2-7. CDR3 length equals 16 residues. CDR1 DFQATT and CDR2 SNEGSKA come from the germline V gene (reference sequence). DNA for the CDR3: TGCAGTGCTAGATCCCCAGCGGGGGGGCCTAGGGACGAGCAGTACTTC. It codes for CSARSPAGGPRDEQYF.

This clonotype was picked up a small number of times. Germline is not matched at one junction end, which may reflect a read error. This chain joins TRBV6-5 and TRBJ2-3, with 9 bases identical to TRBD1. Germline values: CDR1 MNHEY, CDR2 SVGAGI. The CDR3 is 15 residues long. The CDR3 region has the DNA TGTGCCAGCAGTTGGGACAGGGTCAGCACAGATACGCGGTATTTT. As protein: CASSWDRVSTDTRYF.

The chain links TRBV11-2 to TRBJ2-3, with 11 positions matching TRBD2. Germline loops: CDR1 SGHAT, CDR2 FQNNGV. With V trimmed by 5 bases and J by 5 bases, 21 bases remained unmatched. The CDR3 is 20 residues long. The CDR3 is CASSNQGLAALRGPQDTQYF. Written as DNA, the CDR3 is TGTGCCAGCAGCAATCAGGGACTAGCGGCCCTACGGGGACCACAAGATACGCAGTATTTT.

The chain uses TRBV2 and TRBJ2-5, with 7 bases fitting TRBD1. The CDR3 loop spans 16 amino acids. The germline CDR1 and CDR2 sequences are SNHLY and FYNNEI. V shed 6 bases and J 5 bases; nucleotides not matched to a gene: 15. The CDR3 DNA is TGTGCCAGCAGGGAGAGACAGGGAAGGTTTGGGGAGACCCAGTACTTC. Its protein is CASRERQGRFGETQYF. Together with reference TRBV2 and TRBJ2-5, the CDR3 gives the full variable domain: EPEVTQTPSHQVTQMGQEVILRCVPISNHLYFYWYRQILGQKVEFLVSFYNNEISEKSEIFDDQFSVERPDGSNFTLKIRSTKLEDSAMYFCASRERQGRFGETQYFGPGTRLLVL.

This clonotype was found many times. The CDR3 DNA is TGTGCCAGCAGGCAAGACTACAATGAGCAGTTCTTC. It codes for CASRQDYNEQFF. The chain uses TRBV12-3 or TRBV12-4 and TRBJ2-1; unclear D gene. V lost 6 bases and J lost 3, with 6 bases in between. CDR3 size: 12 residues.

The table lists this clonotype with many counts. The chain is built from TRBV4-1 and TRBJ2-5, with TRBD2 matching over 8 bases. From germline, CDR1 is MGHRA and CDR2 YSYEKL. The CDR3 extends over 17 amino acids. Unmatched junction bases numbered 9, after V lost 1 base and J lost 2 bases. CDR3 in DNA: TGCGCCAGCAGCCAAGCAGTGCGGGGGGATCTTCAAGAGACCCAGTACTTC. This encodes CASSQAVRGDLQETQYF.

As regards this clonotype: Possible read error: a much larger clone is one base away. The rearrangement uses TRBV20-1 and TRBJ2-7, with no clear D. In germline, CDR1 is DFQATT, CDR2 SNEGSKA (reference sequence). This CDR3 spans 14 amino acids. The CDR3 protein is CSAKSDFYSYGQYF. The CDR3 DNA reads as TGCAGTGCTAAGTCTGACTTTTACTCCTACGGGCAGTACTTC.

This clonotype has at least ten counts. V usage is TRBV6-5 and J usage is TRBJ2-3, with 12 bases that match TRBD2. There are 15 residues in the CDR3. The junction had 5 bases not matched to a gene; V was cut back by 6 bases and J by 4 bases. Germline assignment: CDR1 MNHEY and CDR2 SVGAGI. This CDR3 reads CASRNLAGGPDTQYF. CDR3 DNA: TGTGCCAGCAGGAATCTAGCGGGAGGGCCAGATACGCAGTATTTT.

This clonotype showed up just a few times. The V call is TRBV5-1, the J call TRBJ1-1; D gene uncertain. Germline CDR1 SGHRS, CDR2 YFSETQ. Trimming stripped 4 bases from V and 1 base from J, with 17 bases between. The CDR3 has 16 amino acids. CDR3 sequence (DNA): TGCGCCAGCAGCCTGAACCCTCTGACAAGGAACACTGAAGCTTTCTTT. Encoded protein: CASSLNPLTRNTEAFF.

As to this clonotype: This may arise from a read error, as a much more abundant clone is one base away. The gene calls are TRBV27 and TRBJ1-1, with TRBD1 matching 8 bases. The CDR3 loop spans 13 amino acids. J gave up 4 bases and V 3 bases, and 1 base lay outside the gene matches. Germline assignment: CDR1 MNHEY and CDR2 SMNVEV (reference sequence). The CDR3 region has the DNA TGTGCCAGCAGTTTGACAGGGGCCACTGAAGCTTTCTTT. Protein product: CASSLTGATEAFF.

This clonotype has more than one count but fewer than ten. Given a much more abundant clone one base away, this may be a read error. The V call is TRBV4-1, the J call TRBJ2-4, with D maybe TRBD1 (6 bases). The CDR3 has 16 residues. The germline CDR1 and CDR2 sequences are MGHRA and YSYEKL. The CDR3 loop is CTSSQGTPLTKNIQYF. The CDR3 DNA follows: TGCACCAGCAGCCAGGGGACACCACTAACCAAAAACATTCAGTACTTC.